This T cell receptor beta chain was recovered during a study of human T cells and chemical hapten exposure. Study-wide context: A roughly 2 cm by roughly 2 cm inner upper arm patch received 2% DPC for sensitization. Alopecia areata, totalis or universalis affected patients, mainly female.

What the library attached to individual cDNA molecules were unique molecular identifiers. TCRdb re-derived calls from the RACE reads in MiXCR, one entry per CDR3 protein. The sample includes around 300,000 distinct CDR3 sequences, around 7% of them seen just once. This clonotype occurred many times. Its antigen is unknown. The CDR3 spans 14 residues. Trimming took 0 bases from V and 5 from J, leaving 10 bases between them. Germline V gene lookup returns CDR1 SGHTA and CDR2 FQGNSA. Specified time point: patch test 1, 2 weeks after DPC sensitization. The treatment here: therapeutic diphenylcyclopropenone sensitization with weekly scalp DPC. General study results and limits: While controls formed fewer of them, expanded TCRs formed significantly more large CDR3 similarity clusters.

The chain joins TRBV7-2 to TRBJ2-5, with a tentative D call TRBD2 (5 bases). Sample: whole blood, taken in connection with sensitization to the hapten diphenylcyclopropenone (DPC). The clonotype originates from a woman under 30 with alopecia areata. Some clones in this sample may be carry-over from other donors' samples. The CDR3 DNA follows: TGTGCCAGCAGCTTAGCGTTCGGACTCGAGACCCAGTACTTC. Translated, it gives CASSLAFGLETQYF.